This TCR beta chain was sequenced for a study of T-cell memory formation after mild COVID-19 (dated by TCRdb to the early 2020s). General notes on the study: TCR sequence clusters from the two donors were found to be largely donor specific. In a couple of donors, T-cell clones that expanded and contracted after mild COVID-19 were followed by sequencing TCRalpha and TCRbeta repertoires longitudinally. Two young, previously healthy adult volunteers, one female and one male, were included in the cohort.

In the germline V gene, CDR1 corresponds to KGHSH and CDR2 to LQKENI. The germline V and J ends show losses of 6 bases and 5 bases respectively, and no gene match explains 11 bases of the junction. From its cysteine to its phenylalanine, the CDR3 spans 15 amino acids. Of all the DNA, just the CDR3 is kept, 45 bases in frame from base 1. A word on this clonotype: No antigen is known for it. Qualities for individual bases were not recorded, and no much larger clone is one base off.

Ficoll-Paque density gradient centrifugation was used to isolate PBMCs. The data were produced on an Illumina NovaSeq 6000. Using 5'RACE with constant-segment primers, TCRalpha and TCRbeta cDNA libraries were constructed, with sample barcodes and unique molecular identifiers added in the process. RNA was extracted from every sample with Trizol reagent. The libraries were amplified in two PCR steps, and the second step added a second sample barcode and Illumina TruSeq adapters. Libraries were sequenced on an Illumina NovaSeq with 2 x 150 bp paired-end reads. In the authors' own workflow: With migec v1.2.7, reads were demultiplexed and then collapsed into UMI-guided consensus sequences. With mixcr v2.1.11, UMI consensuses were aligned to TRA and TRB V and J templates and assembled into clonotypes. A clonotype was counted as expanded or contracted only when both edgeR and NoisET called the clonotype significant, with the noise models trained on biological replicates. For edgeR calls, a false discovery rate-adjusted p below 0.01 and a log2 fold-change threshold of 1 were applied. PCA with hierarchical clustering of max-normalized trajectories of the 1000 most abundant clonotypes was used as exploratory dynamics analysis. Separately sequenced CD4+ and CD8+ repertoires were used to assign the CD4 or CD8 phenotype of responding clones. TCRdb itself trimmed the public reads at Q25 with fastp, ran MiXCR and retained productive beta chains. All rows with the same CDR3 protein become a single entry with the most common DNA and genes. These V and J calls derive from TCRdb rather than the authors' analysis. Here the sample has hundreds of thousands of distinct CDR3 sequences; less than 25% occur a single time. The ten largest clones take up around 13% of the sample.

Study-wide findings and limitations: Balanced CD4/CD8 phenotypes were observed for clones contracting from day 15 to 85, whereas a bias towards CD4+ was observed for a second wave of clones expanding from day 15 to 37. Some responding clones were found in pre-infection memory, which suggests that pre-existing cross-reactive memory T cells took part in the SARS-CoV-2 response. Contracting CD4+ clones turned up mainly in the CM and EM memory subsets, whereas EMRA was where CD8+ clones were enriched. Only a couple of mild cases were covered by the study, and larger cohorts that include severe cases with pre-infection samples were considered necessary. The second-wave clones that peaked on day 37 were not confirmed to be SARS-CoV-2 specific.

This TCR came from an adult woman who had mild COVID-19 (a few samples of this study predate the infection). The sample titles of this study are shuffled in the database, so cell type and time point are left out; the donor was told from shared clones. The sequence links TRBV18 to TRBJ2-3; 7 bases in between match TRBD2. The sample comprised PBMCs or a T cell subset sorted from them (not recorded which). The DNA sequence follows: TGTGCCAGCTCCCTTAGCGGGTCCGGAGGAGATACGCAGTATTTT. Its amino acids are CASSLSGSGGDTQYF.